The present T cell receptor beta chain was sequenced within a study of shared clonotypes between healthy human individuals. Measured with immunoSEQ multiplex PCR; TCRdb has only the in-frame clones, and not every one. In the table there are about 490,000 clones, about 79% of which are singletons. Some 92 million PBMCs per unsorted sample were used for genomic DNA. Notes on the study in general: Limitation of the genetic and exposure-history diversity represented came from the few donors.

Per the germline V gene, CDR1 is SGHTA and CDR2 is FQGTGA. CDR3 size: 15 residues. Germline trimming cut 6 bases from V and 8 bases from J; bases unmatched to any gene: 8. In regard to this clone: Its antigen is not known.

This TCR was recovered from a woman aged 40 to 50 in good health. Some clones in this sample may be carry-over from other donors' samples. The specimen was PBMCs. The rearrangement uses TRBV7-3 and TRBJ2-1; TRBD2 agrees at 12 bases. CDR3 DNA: TGTGCCAGCAGTATGACTAGCGGGAGATCTTATGAGCAGTTCTTC. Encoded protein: CASSMTSGRSYEQFF. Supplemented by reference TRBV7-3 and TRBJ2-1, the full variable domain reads GAGVSQTPSNKVTEKGKYVELRCDPISGHTALYWYRQSLGQGPEFLIYFQGTGAADDSGLPNDRFFAVRPEGSVSTLKIQRTERGDSAVYLCASSMTSGRSYEQFFGPGTRLTVL.